Below, 28 T cell receptor beta chains from the same sample are listed, as sequenced in a study of T cell responses to AZD1222 COVID-19 vaccine. Profiling relied on immunoSEQ multiplex PCR, and the TCRdb table lists in-frame clones only, not all of them. Among approximately 130,000 clones listed, 70% to 90% were seen once. This material consisted of peripheral blood, taken 28 days after the second AZD1222 dose. These TCRs come from an adult who received the AZD1222 COVID-19 vaccine.

This chain links TRBV4-2 with TRBJ1-2; the D is unclear. The germline V and J ends were trimmed by 0 bases and 6 bases, with 5 bases remaining between them. Germline V lookup: CDR1 LGHNA, CDR2 YNFKEQ. The CDR3 is 12 amino acids. For the CDR3, the DNA is TGTGCCAGCAGCCAAGATCTCGATGGCTACACCTTC. This sequence encodes CASSQDLDGYTF.

This chain links TRBV7-9 with TRBJ1-1; D is undetermined. Trimming stripped 3 bases from V and 6 bases from J, with 14 bases between. CDR1 and CDR2 from the germline V gene are SEHNR and FQNEAQ (reference sequence). This CDR3 has 14 amino acids. Here the CDR3 reads CASSFLSGGSEAFF. The CDR3 nucleotides read TGTGCCAGCAGCTTCCTATCAGGCGGTTCTGAAGCTTTCTTT.

This chain joins TRBV5-6 and TRBJ2-3, with D hard to call. The CDR3 runs to 15 residues. Trimming left V 0 bases short and J 2 bases short, with 10 bases between. CDR1 and CDR2 (germline): SGHDT, YYEEEE. CDR3 sequence (DNA): TGTGCCAGCAGCTTGGATGGGGTCCCCACAGATACGCAGTATTTT. Its protein is CASSLDGVPTDTQYF.

The chain links TRBV28 to TRBJ1-1; the match to TRBD1 covers 8 bases. CDR3 length: 14 residues. The V gene's germline CDR1 is MDHEN and CDR2 SYDVKM. The V segment lost 1 base and the J segment 8 bases; nucleotides outside the gene matches: 6. The CDR3 spells CASSLLAGGGEAFF. CDR3 nucleotides: TGTGCCAGCAGTTTATTGGCAGGGGGCGGCGAAGCTTTCTTT.

This clone was seen just once. The rearrangement joins TRBV5-5 to TRBJ2-7; D is possibly TRBD1 (6 bases). Per germline, CDR1 SGHKS and CDR2 YYEKEE (reference sequence). This CDR3 has 15 amino acids. V was cut by 0 bases and J by 2 bases, with 12 bases left in between. CDR3 DNA: TGTGCCAGCAGCTTGGTAGGACAGAGAACCTACGAGCAGTACTTC. Its translation: CASSLVGQRTYEQYF.

The chain joins TRBV28 to TRBJ1-2, with D uncertain. Trimming cost V 6 bases and J 3 bases, with 8 bases left between them. CDR1 MDHEN and CDR2 SYDVKM come from the germline V gene. This CDR3 contains 12 residues. For the CDR3, the DNA is TGTGCCAGCAGCCAAACAGACTATGGCTACACCTTC. It yields the protein CASSQTDYGYTF.

This chain connects TRBV10-1 to TRBJ2-3, with 9 bases identical to TRBD1. Losses at the gene ends were 3 bases for V and 1 base for J; bases not matched to a gene: 2. Germline-derived CDR1 and CDR2 are WNHNN and SYGVQD (reference sequence). This CDR3 is 15 amino acids long. CDR3 in amino acids: CASSEQGAGTDTQYF. Here the CDR3 DNA reads TGCGCCAGCAGTGAACAGGGGGCCGGCACAGATACGCAGTATTTT.

In DNA, the CDR3 is TGCAGCGTTGAAGGGGCGGCGAGGGATGGCTACACCTTC. Its protein is CSVEGAARDGYTF. The chain employs TRBV29-1 and TRBJ1-2; D is uncertain. CDR1 is SQVTM, CDR2 ANQGSEA, per germline. V was clipped by 1 base and J by 6 bases, with 12 bases between them. CDR3 size: 13 residues.

This sequence joins TRBV28 and TRBJ2-1, with D maybe TRBD1 (6 bases). Germline CDR1 MDHEN, CDR2 SYDVKM. Deletions cut 3 bases from V and 9 bases from J, with 15 bases between. The CDR3 contains 14 residues. Here the CDR3 reads CASSFVGAVSEQFF. The CDR3, as DNA: TGTGCCAGCAGTTTCGTGGGGGCAGTTAGTGAGCAGTTCTTC.

The chain uses TRBV12-3 or TRBV12-4 and TRBJ1-2; D gene unclear. CDR3 size: 13 residues. With 3 bases removed from V and 3 bases from J, the gap between germline ends came to 8 bases. CDR3 DNA: TGTGCCAGCAGTTTGGAGGGTCACTATGGCTACACCTTC. This sequence encodes CASSLEGHYGYTF.

The gene calls are TRBV6-2 or TRBV6-3 and TRBJ2-3, with D uncertain. The CDR3 covers 14 residues. Germline lookup yields CDR1 MNHEY and CDR2 SVGEGT. V lost 2 bases, J lost 0 bases, and 6 bases lay in between. CDR3 nucleotide sequence: TGTGCCAGCAGTTACGGGTATAGCACAGATACGCAGTATTTT. Its translation is CASSYGYSTDTQYF.

The chain links TRBV19 to TRBJ1-5, with D perhaps matching TRBD1 (6 bases). The V and J ends lost 5 bases and 2 bases respectively, with 19 bases between them. Germline CDR1 reads LNHDA; CDR2 reads SQIVND (reference sequence). The CDR3 totals 17 residues. CDR3 DNA sequence: TGTGCCAGTAGTCCCCCTAGGCGGGGGCAGGGCAATCAGCCCCAGCATTTT. Its translation: CASSPPRRGQGNQPQHF.

CDR3 nucleotides: TGTGCTAGTGGTTTAAGTCTGAACAATGAGCAGTTCTTC. Its protein is CASGLSLNNEQFF. This sequence joins TRBV12-5 and TRBJ2-1; unclear D gene. From germline, CDR1 is LGHNT and CDR2 FRNRAP. The CDR3 runs 13 residues. V was clipped by 3 bases and J by 5 bases, with 8 bases between them.

J is TRBJ1-1 and V is TRBV7-9; 9 bases match TRBD1. The CDR3 has 14 residues. CDR1 and CDR2 (germline): SEHNR, FQNEAQ (reference sequence). V shed 0 bases, J shed 4 bases, and the junction held 0 bases outside the gene matches. The CDR3 reads CASSLAGQGTEAFF. Written as DNA, the CDR3 is TGTGCCAGCAGCTTAGCGGGACAGGGCACTGAAGCTTTCTTT.

This chain joins TRBV11-2 and TRBJ2-7, with 11 bases aligning to TRBD2. There are 16 residues in the CDR3. Germline CDR1 SGHAT, CDR2 FQNNGV. Trimming took 1 base from V and 4 from J; bases not matched to a gene: 6. The CDR3: CASSLARLAGNYEQYF. CDR3 sequence (DNA): TGTGCCAGCAGCTTAGCCAGACTAGCGGGAAATTACGAGCAGTACTTC.

The chain uses TRBV2 and TRBJ2-1; D may be TRBD1 (6 bases). The CDR3 runs 14 residues. The germline CDR1 and CDR2 sequences are SNHLY and FYNNEI. V was pared by 7 bases and J by 3 bases, with 13 bases between. CDR3 DNA sequence: TGTGCCAGCAATGGACAGAGCGGCTACAATGAGCAGTTCTTC. Translating gives CASNGQSGYNEQFF.

The chain uses TRBV11-2 and TRBJ1-4; tentative D call: TRBD1 (5 bases). Per germline, CDR1 SGHAT and CDR2 FQNNGV. Trimming cost V 2 bases and J 7 bases, with 14 bases left between them. This CDR3 is built from 15 residues. The CDR3 DNA is TGTGCCAGCAGCTTATTGACCCAGGGAGGTGAAAAACTGTTTTTT. Its translation: CASSLLTQGGEKLFF.

This clone was seen a few times. The chain carries TRBV5-5 and TRBJ1-1; D not certain. The length of the CDR3 is 16 residues. V was shortened by 3 bases and J by 0 bases, with 15 bases between the two germline ends. Germline V gene data show CDR1 as SGHKS and CDR2 as YYEKEE (reference sequence). CDR3 amino acids: CASSWASRWMNTEAFF. The CDR3 region has the DNA TGTGCCAGCAGCTGGGCTTCGCGATGGATGAACACTGAAGCTTTCTTT.

The rearrangement links TRBV15 to TRBJ1-4, with 8 bases identical to TRBD1. Trimming at V came to 2 bases and at J to 7 bases, leaving 6 bases not matched to a gene. From germline, CDR1 is LNHNV and CDR2 YYDKDF (reference sequence). The CDR3 is 15 residues long. The CDR3 sequence is CATSRLQGAGEKLFF. The CDR3 nucleotides read TGTGCCACCAGCAGACTCCAGGGGGCTGGTGAAAAACTGTTTTTT.

The genes are TRBV13 and TRBJ1-6; D perhaps matches TRBD1 (6 bases). The CDR3 is 14 amino acids. V was pared by 6 bases and J by 8 bases, with 14 bases between. Germline assignment: CDR1 PRHDT and CDR2 FYEKMQ (reference sequence). CDR3 sequence (DNA): TGTGCCAGCAGAGGACAGACCCTTTATTCACCCCTCCACTTT. As protein: CASRGQTLYSPLHF.

The rearrangement links TRBV4-1 to TRBJ2-3, with 7 positions matching TRBD1. CDR3 length: 17 residues. CDR1 and CDR2 (germline): MGHRA, YSYEKL. V was pared by 1 base and J by 3 bases, with 10 bases of the junction left unmatched. The CDR3 DNA sequence: TGCGCCAGCAGCCAAGTGGTAAGACAGGGCAGGACAGATACGCAGTATTTT. Protein: CASSQVVRQGRTDTQYF.

The V and J genes are TRBV4-2 and TRBJ2-7, with a weak D call TRBD2 (5 bases). Germline CDR1 and CDR2: LGHNA and YNFKEQ. V was clipped by 0 bases and J by 6 bases, with 15 bases between them. CDR3 size: 15 residues. The CDR3 DNA follows: TGTGCCAGCAGCCAAGATGGAGGCGGCCGGGGCGAGCAGTACTTC. Translated: CASSQDGGGRGEQYF.

The rearrangement uses TRBV12-3 or TRBV12-4 and TRBJ2-7; D remains unclear. The V gene lost 3 bases and the J gene lost 3 bases, with 3 bases spanning the gap. This CDR3 spans 11 amino acids. As DNA, the CDR3 is TGTGCCAGCAGTTTCAACTACGAGCAGTACTTC. It yields the protein CASSFNYEQYF.

This clone has a handful of counts. This rearrangement joins TRBV19 to TRBJ1-5; D perhaps matches TRBD1 (6 bases). The germline gives CDR1 LNHDA, CDR2 SQIVND (reference sequence). The CDR3 covers 14 residues. CDR3 amino acids: CASQGGGGNQPQHF. The CDR3 region has the DNA TGTGCTTCACAAGGGGGGGGAGGCAATCAGCCCCAGCATTTT.

V usage is TRBV27 and J usage is TRBJ1-3, with D unresolved. The CDR3 covers 17 residues. Trimming cost V 4 bases and J 2 bases, with 18 bases left between them. The germline gives CDR1 MNHEY, CDR2 SMNVEV (reference sequence). DNA for the CDR3: TGTGCCAGCAGTTGCCCCACTTCCATTCCCCCTGGAAACACCATATATTTT. Translated, it gives CASSCPTSIPPGNTIYF.

V usage is TRBV11-3 and J usage is TRBJ2-1, with D unclear. The CDR3 loop spans 16 amino acids. The germline gives CDR1 SGHNT, CDR2 YENEEA. The V end was cut by 6 bases, the J end by 1 base, with 16 bases between. CDR3 in DNA: TGTGCCAGCAGTCCCAGGACGGCACCTTCCTACAATGAGCAGTTCTTC. It specifies CASSPRTAPSYNEQFF. Combining the CDR3 with reference TRBV11-3 and TRBJ2-1 gives the whole variable domain EAGVVQSPRYKIIEKKQPVAFWCNPISGHNTLYWYLQNLGQGPELLIRYENEEAVDDSQLPKDRFSAERLKGVDSTLKIQPAELGDSAVYLCASSPRTAPSYNEQFFGPGTRLTVL.

This rearrangement joins TRBV3-1 (or the pseudogene TRBV3-2) to TRBJ2-2; D unresolved. Per germline, CDR1 LGHDT and CDR2 YNNKEL (reference sequence). This CDR3 is built from 12 residues. V lost 3 bases and J 6 bases, leaving 5 bases between the germline ends. DNA for the CDR3: TGTGCCAGCAGCCATGTAGCCGGGGAGCTGTTTTTT. It translates to CASSHVAGELFF.

The chain carries TRBV7-2 and TRBJ1-2; 12 bases align to TRBD1. The junction had 14 bases not matched to a gene; V was cut back by 6 bases and J by 6 bases. Germline CDR1 reads SGHTA; CDR2 reads FQGNSA. CDR3 length: 17 residues. The CDR3 nucleotides are TGTGCCAGCAGACAAACCTCCGGGACAGGGGGCCTAGATGGCTACACCTTC. Amino acids: CASRQTSGTGGLDGYTF. Based on the CDR3 plus reference TRBV7-2 and TRBJ1-2, the full variable domain is GAGVSQSPSNKVTEKGKDVELRCDPISGHTALYWYRQSLGQGLEFLIYFQGNSAPDKSGLPSDRFSAERTGGSVSTLTIQRTQQEDSAVYLCASRQTSGTGGLDGYTFGSGTRLTVV.